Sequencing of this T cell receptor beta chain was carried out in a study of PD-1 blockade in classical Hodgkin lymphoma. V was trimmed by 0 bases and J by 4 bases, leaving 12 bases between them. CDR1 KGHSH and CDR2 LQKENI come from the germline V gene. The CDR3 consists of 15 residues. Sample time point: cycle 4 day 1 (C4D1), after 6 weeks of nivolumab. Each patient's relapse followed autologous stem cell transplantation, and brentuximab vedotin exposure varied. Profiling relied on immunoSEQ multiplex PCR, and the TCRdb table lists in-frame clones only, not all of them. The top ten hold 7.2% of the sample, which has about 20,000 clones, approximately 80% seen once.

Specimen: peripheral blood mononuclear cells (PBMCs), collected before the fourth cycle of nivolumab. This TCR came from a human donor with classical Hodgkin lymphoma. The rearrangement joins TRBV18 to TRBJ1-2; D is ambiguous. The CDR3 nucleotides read TGTGCCAGCTCACCACCTTCCAGAGCCCTCTATGGCTACACCTTC. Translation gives CASSPPSRALYGYTF. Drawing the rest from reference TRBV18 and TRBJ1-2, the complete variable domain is NAGVMQNPRHLVRRRGQEARLRCSPMKGHSHVYWYRQLPEEGLKFMVYLQKENIIDESGMPKERFSAEFPKEGPSILRIQQVVRGDSAAYFCASSPPSRALYGYTFGSGTRLTVV.